These 18 T cell receptor beta chains were all obtained from the same sample, sequenced in a study of blood T cells in healthy people across ages. PCR was performed a second time for roughly 6 to 12 cycles using a sample-barcoded 5' primer and a J-beta primer mix. TCRdb itself ran the 5' RACE reads through MiXCR, one entry per CDR3 protein. The table includes more than 650,000 distinct CDR3 sequences, 22% detected once. Sequencing was carried out using blood. The receptors here all came from a man aged 65-85 years in good health.

This clonotype was detected a few times. This chain uses TRBV5-1 with TRBJ2-1, with 10 nucleotides matching TRBD1. CDR3 size: 15 residues. The germline V gene encodes CDR1 SGHRS and CDR2 YFSETQ. Germline trimming cut 4 bases from V and 2 bases from J; bases unmatched to any gene: 3. The CDR3 nucleotides read TGCGCCAGCAGCGCCGGGACAGGGGCCTACAATGAGCAGTTCTTC. This translates into CASSAGTGAYNEQFF.

Many counts were recorded for this clonotype. The chain joins TRBV4-1 to TRBJ2-3, with D unresolved. Germline-derived CDR1 and CDR2 are MGHRA and YSYEKL. V was clipped by 0 bases and J by 0 bases, with 7 bases between them. This CDR3 region has 15 residues. CDR3 loop: CASSQDRTSTDTQYF. The DNA for the CDR3 is TGCGCCAGCAGCCAAGATCGGACGAGCACAGATACGCAGTATTTT.

This clonotype was observed a handful of times. The genes are TRBV5-5 and TRBJ2-5; the match to TRBD2 covers 10 bases. This CDR3 is built from 14 residues. The germline gives CDR1 SGHKS, CDR2 YYEKEE (reference sequence). V lost 4 bases to trimming and J lost 5 bases; unmatched junction nucleotides: 5. The CDR3 spells CASSNGLAVETQYF. The CDR3 region has the DNA TGTGCCAGCAGCAACGGACTAGCGGTGGAGACCCAGTACTTC.

The chain is built from TRBV4-3 and TRBJ2-7; D might be TRBD1 (6 bases). This CDR3 is 16 amino acids long. The V gene's germline CDR1 is LGHNA and CDR2 YSLEER. The V end was cut by 4 bases, the J end by 9 bases, with 25 bases between. CDR3 sequence reads: CASSPRDTKEDWVQYV. DNA of the CDR3: TGCGCCAGCAGCCCAAGGGACACCAAGGAAGACTGGGTGCAGTACGTC.

A few counts support this clonotype. In this CDR3 the conserved last residue, phenylalanine or tryptophan, is missing, so a read error is likely. This chain joins TRBV24-1 and TRBJ2-5; D is unclear. CDR1 and CDR2 from the germline V gene are KGHDR and SFDVKD. The CDR3 covers 11 residues. The V end was cut by 4 bases, the J end by 11 bases, with 10 bases between. This chain's CDR3 is CATSDNTRQYV. For the CDR3, the DNA is TGTGCCACCAGTGACAACACGAGGCAGTACGTC.

This clonotype was counted a few times. V usage is TRBV7-9 and J usage is TRBJ2-7; 7 bases agree with TRBD1. The CDR3 length is 16 residues. Germline lookup yields CDR1 SEHNR and CDR2 FQNEAQ (reference sequence). The junction had 9 bases not matched to a gene; V was cut back by 3 bases and J by 1 base. The CDR3 region has the DNA TGTGCCAGCAGCTTGGGTCGGGACAGTATATCCTACGAGCAGTACTTC. This gives the protein CASSLGRDSISYEQYF.

The genes are TRBV20-1 and TRBJ1-4; a weak D match, TRBD1 (6 bases). The CDR3 spans 15 residues. Trimming stripped 0 bases from V and 4 bases from J, with 12 bases between. The V gene's germline CDR1 is DFQATT and CDR2 SNEGSKA (reference sequence). DNA of the CDR3: TGCAGTGCTAGAGATCCACGAGGGGGTAATGAAAAACTGTTTTTT. Translating it yields CSARDPRGGNEKLFF.

V and J are TRBV4-1 and TRBJ2-5, with D perhaps given as TRBD1 or TRBD2 (5 bases each). The CDR3 contains 15 residues. Germline V gives CDR1 MGHRA, CDR2 YSYEKL. With 0 bases removed from V and 5 bases from J, the gap between germline ends came to 13 bases. CDR3 DNA sequence: TGCGCCAGCAGCCAAGATTGGGACCCTTCGGAGACCCAGTACTTC. Translation gives CASSQDWDPSETQYF.

The sample holds a few counts of this clonotype. This chain connects TRBV3-1 to TRBJ2-4, with D unclear. Between the trimmed V and J ends, which lost 1 base and 6 bases, there was a span of 10 bases. Germline V lookup: CDR1 LGHDT, CDR2 YNNKEL (reference sequence). The CDR3 loop spans 14 amino acids. As DNA, the CDR3 is TGTGCCAGCAGCCAAGTCGGCTCGGGAAACATTCAGTACTTC. It translates to CASSQVGSGNIQYF.

CDR3 nucleotide sequence: TGCGCTAGCCTAGCGGGGCTTGGGGATGAGCAGTTCTTC. Translation: CASLAGLGDEQFF. The chain uses TRBV20-1 and TRBJ2-7; 9 bases are shared with TRBD2. Matching the DNA end better, TRBJ2-1 makes the J call doubtful. The germline CDR1 and CDR2 sequences are DFQATT and SNEGSKA (reference sequence). The CDR3 extends over 13 amino acids.

The J gene is TRBJ2-1, the V gene TRBV12-3 or TRBV12-4; TRBD2 matches 12 bases. The ends lost 7 bases at V and 6 bases at J; junction bases unmatched: 4. The CDR3 loop spans 14 amino acids. The CDR3 bases are TGTGCCAGCAATGGACTAGCGGGAACCAATGAGCAGTTCTTC. It translates to CASNGLAGTNEQFF.

This clonotype was picked up a small number of times. The rearrangement uses TRBV29-1 and TRBJ2-3; TRBD2 agrees at 7 bases. This CDR3 has 15 residues. The V gene's germline CDR1 is SQVTM and CDR2 ANQGSEA. After removal of 7 bases from V and 1 base from J, the junction contained 11 bases not matched to a gene. The CDR3 loop is CSARPGLVGTDTQYF. CDR3 DNA sequence: TGCAGCGCCCGCCCCGGACTAGTGGGCACAGATACGCAGTATTTT.

In its sample, this clonotype was seen many times. This chain connects TRBV29-1 to TRBJ2-5; D unresolved. The CDR3 is 15 residues long. Germline lookup yields CDR1 SQVTM and CDR2 ANQGSEA. V lost 7 bases to trimming and J lost 2 bases, with 20 bases between them. The DNA for the CDR3 is TGCAGCGCCGCGAACCCCCGAGGTGTACAAGAGACCCAGTACTTC. Translated, it gives CSAANPRGVQETQYF.

Many counts were recorded for this clonotype. This sequence joins TRBV7-2 and TRBJ2-3, with 8 bases fitting TRBD2. Germline V gives CDR1 SGHTA, CDR2 FQGNSA. J gave up 1 base and V 6 bases, and 6 bases lay outside the gene matches. This CDR3 comprises 15 residues. CDR3 residues: CASSRGGPGTDTQYF. CDR3 in DNA: TGTGCCAGCAGTCGGGGGGGGCCGGGCACAGATACGCAGTATTTT.

This clonotype was counted between two and nine times. The rearrangement links TRBV20-1 to TRBJ2-7, with 10 bases lining up with TRBD2. CDR1 is DFQATT and CDR2 is SNEGSKA in the germline V gene (reference sequence). V shed 3 bases and J 5 bases; nucleotides not matched to a gene: 13. The CDR3 contains 16 residues. CDR3 loop: CSARDSRLAGVNEQYF. In DNA form, the CDR3 reads TGCAGTGCTAGGGATTCTCGGCTAGCGGGGGTAAACGAGCAGTACTTC.

The sample holds many counts of this clonotype. The CDR3 DNA reads TGTGCCAGCAGTTTCCGGGTCAACACTGAAGCTTTCTTT. Its protein is CASSFRVNTEAFF. The chain links TRBV27 to TRBJ1-1; D is uncertain. The CDR3 sequence is 13 residues long. Germline-derived CDR1 and CDR2 are MNHEY and SMNVEV (reference sequence). V was clipped by 3 bases and J by 2 bases, with 7 bases between them.

V and J are TRBV4-3 and TRBJ1-1; D perhaps matches TRBD1 (5 bases). V gave up 0 bases and J gave up 11 bases, with 22 bases separating them. The length of the CDR3 is 16 residues. CDR1 LGHNA and CDR2 YSLEER come from the germline V gene. CDR3 in amino acids: CASSQDRLQGLTYAFF. Written as DNA, the CDR3 is TGCGCCAGCAGCCAAGATCGGTTGCAGGGCCTAACTTACGCTTTCTTT.

The rearrangement uses TRBV9 and TRBJ2-3; 12 positions match TRBD2. CDR3 length: 15 amino acids. With V trimmed by 5 bases and J by 6 bases, 7 bases remained unmatched. CDR1 and CDR2 from the germline V gene are SGDLS and YYNGEE. CDR3 sequence (DNA): TGTGCCAGCAGAGGACTAGCGGGACCCACGGATACGCAGTATTTT. This gives the protein CASRGLAGPTDTQYF.